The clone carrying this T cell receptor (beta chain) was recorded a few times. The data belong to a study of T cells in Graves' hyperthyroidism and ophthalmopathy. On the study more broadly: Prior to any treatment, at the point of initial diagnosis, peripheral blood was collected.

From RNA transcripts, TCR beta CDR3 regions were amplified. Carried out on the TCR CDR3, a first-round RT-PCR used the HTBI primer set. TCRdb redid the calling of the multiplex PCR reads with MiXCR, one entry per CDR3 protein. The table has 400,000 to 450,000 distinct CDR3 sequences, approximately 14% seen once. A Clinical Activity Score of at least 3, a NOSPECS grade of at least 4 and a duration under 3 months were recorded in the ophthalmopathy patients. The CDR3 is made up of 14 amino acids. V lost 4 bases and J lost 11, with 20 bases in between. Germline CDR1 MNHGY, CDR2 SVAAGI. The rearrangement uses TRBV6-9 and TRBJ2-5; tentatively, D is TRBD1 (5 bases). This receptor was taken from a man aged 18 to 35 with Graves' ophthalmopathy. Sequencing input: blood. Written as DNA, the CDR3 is TGTGCCAGCAGTTCGACCCAGGGTCGGCTTCTACAGTACTTC. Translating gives CASSSTQGRLLQYF.